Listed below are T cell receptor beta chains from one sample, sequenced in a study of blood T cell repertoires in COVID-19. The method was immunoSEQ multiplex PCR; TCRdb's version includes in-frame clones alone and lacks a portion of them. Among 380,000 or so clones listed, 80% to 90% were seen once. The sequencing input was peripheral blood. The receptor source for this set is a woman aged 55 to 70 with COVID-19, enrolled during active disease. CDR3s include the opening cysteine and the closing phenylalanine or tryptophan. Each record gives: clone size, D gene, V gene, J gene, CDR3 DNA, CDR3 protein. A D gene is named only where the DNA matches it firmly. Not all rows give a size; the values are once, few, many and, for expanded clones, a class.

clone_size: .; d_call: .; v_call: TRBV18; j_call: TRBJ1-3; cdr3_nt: TGTGCCAGCTCACCAACCCCAGACTCTGGAAACACCATATATTTT; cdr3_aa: CASSPTPDSGNTIYF
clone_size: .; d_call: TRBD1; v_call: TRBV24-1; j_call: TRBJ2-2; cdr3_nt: TGTGCCACCAGTGATTCCAGGACAGGGTCTGGCACCGGGGAGCTGTTTTTT; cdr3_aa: CATSDSRTGSGTGELFF
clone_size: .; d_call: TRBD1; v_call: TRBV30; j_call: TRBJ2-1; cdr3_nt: TGTGCCTGGACACAGGGGGCCTACAATGAGCAGTTCTTC; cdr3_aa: CAWTQGAYNEQFF
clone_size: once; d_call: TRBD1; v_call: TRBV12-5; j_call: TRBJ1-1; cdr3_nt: TGTGCTAGTGGTTCCACGTGGACAGGCTACGTATCCCATGAAGCTTTCTTT; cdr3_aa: CASGSTWTGYVSHEAFF
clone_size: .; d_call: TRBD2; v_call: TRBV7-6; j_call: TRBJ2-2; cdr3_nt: TGTGCCAGCAGCCCGCAGACTAGCGGGGGCACCGGGGAGCTGTTTTTT; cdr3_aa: CASSPQTSGGTGELFF
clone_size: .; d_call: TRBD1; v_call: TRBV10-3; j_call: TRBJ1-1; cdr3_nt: TGTGCCATCAGTGAGTCGGGACAGGGTGAAGCTTTCTTT; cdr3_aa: CAISESGQGEAFF
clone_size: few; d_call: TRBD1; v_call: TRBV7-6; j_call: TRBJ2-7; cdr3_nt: TGTGCCAGCAGCTTCCTATACTCGACAGGGGGGGACTCCTACGAGCAGTACTTC; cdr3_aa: CASSFLYSTGGDSYEQYF
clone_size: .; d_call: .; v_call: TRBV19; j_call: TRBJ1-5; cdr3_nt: TGTGCCAGTAGTATAGGGTCCTCGTATGGGCGGGGGCAGCCCCAGCATTTT; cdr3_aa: CASSIGSSYGRGQPQHF
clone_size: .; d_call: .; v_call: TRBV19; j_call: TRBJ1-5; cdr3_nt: TGTGCCAGTACCCCTGACAGATTCGGATCCCAGCCCCAGCATTTT; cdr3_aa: CASTPDRFGSQPQHF
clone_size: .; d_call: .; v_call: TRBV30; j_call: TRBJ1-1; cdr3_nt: TGTGCCTGGAGTGGCAGGCTGAACACTGAAGCTTTCTTT; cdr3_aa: CAWSGRLNTEAFF
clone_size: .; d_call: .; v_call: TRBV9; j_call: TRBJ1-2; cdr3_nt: TGTGCCAGCAGCGTAGACGAGGTGAGCTATGGCTACACCTTC; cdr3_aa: CASSVDEVSYGYTF
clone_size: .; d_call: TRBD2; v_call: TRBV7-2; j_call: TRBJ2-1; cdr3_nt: TGTGCCAGCAGCCTAGCGGGGAGCTCCTACAATGAGCAGTTCTTC; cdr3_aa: CASSLAGSSYNEQFF
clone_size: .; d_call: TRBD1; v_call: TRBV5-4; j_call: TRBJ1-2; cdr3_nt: TGTGCCAGCAGCTTGGGAGGGGGCGGTGGCTACACCTTC; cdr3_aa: CASSLGGGGGYTF
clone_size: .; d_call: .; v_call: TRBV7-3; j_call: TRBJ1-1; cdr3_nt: TGTGCCAGCAGCTTAATGGGGCGGGGAGGGGGCACTGAAGCTTTCTTT; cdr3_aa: CASSLMGRGGGTEAFF
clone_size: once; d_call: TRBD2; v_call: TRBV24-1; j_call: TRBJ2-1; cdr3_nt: TGTGCCACCAGTGACTCTAGCGGGGTCTCCTACAATGAGCAGTTCTTC; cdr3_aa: CATSDSSGVSYNEQFF
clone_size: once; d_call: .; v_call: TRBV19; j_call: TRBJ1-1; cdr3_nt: TGTGCCAGTAGTATTAACAGCTTGAACACTGAAGCTTTCTTT; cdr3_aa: CASSINSLNTEAFF
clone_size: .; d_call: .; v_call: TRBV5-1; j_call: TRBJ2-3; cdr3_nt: TGCGCCAGCAGCTCGACCCCTGGTGGGGGGATACGCACAGATACGCAGTATTTT; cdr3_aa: CASSSTPGGGIRTDTQYF
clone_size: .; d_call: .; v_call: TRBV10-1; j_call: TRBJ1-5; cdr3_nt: TGCGCCAGCAGTGGGTCCAGGGTCATAGGGGGCAATCAGCCCCAGCATTTT; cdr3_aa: CASSGSRVIGGNQPQHF
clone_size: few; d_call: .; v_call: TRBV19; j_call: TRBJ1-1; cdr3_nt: TGTGCCAGTAAGGGGGAAGGCCCAGGAGCTTTCTTT; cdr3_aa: CASKGEGPGAFF
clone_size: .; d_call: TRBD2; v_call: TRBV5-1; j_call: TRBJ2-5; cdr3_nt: TGCGCCAGCACAATGGGGGGGGGCCAAGAGACCCAGTACTTC; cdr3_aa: CASTMGGGQETQYF
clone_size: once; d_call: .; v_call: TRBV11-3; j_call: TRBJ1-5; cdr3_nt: TGTGCCAGCAGCTTACCCGGACAGAAAAGTAATCAGCCCCAGCATTTT; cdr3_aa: CASSLPGQKSNQPQHF
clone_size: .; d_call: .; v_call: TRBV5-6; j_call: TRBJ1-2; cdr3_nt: TGTGCCAGCAGCTTTGGGGGGGCCCCCTGGAGCTACACCTTC; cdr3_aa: CASSFGGAPWSYTF
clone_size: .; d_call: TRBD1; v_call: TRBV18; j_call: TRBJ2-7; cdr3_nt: TGTGCCAGCTCACATATGGGGACAGGAGGATCCTACGAGCAGTACTTC; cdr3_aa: CASSHMGTGGSYEQYF
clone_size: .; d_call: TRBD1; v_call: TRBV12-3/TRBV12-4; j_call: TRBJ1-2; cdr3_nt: TGTGCCAGCAACCCGACAGGGCGAGATGGCTACACCTTC; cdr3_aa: CASNPTGRDGYTF
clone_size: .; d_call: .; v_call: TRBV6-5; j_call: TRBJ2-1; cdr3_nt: TGTGCCAGCAGGGCTGACACCCGTGTCCGTAAGTTCTTC; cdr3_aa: CASRADTRVRKFF
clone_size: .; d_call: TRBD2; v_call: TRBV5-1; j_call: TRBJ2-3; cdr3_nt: TGCGCCAGCAGCTTGCAGGTAGCGGGGGGCCGAGAAGATACGCAGTATTTT; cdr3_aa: CASSLQVAGGREDTQYF
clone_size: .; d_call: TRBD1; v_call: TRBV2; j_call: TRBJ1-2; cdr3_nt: TGTGCCAGCAGCCCAGAGGGGGACAGGGGGTGGTACACCTTC; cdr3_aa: CASSPEGDRGWYTF
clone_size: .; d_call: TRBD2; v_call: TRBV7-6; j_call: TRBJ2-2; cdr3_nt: TGTGCCAGCAGCACGGGACTAGCGGGGGCTTCGAACACCGGGGAGCTGTTTTTT; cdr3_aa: CASSTGLAGASNTGELFF
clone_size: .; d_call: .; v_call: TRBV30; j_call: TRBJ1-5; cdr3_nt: TGTGCCTGGAGAGAACCGGGACACGGTGTTCAGCCCCAGCATTTT; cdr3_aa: CAWREPGHGVQPQHF
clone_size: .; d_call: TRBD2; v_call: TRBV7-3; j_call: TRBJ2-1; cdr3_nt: TGTGCCAGCAGCTTAGATTTAGCGGGGGGGTCAAACAATGAGCAGTTCTTC; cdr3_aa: CASSLDLAGGSNNEQFF
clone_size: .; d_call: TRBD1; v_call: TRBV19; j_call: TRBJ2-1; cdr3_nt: TGTGCCAGTAGTCCCCTCCTAGAAGGGGGCAGTGAGCAGTTCTTC; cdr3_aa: CASSPLLEGGSEQFF
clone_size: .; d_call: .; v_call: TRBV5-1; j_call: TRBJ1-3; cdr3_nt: TGCGCCAGCAGCTTGACTTCTCTGAGCTCTGGAAACACCATATATTTT; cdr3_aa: CASSLTSLSSGNTIYF
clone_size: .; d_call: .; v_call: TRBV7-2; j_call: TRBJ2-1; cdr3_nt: TGTGCCAGCAGCCCCGGGACTCCCTGGGGTGAGCAGTTCTTC; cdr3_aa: CASSPGTPWGEQFF
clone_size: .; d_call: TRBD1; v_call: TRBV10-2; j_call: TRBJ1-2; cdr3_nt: TGCGCCAGCATGGCCGGGACAGCTAACTATGGCTACACCTTC; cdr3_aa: CASMAGTANYGYTF
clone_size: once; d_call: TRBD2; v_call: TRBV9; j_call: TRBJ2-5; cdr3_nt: TGTGCCAGCAGCGTAGCTAGCGGGGGGACAGAGACCCAGTACTTC; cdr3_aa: CASSVASGGTETQYF
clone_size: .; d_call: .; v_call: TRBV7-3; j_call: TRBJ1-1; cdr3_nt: TGTGCCAGCAGCTTAATAACGGACACTGAAGCTTTCTTT; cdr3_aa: CASSLITDTEAFF
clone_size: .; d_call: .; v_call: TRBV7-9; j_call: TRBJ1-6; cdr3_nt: TGTGCCAGCAGCTTACGGGCAGGGCCTAATTCACCCCTCCACTTT; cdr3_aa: CASSLRAGPNSPLHF
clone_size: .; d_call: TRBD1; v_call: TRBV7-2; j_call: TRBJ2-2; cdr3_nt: TGTGCCAGCAGCTTAGGCTCCGGGACAGCGACCACCGGGGAGCTGTTTTTT; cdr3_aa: CASSLGSGTATTGELFF
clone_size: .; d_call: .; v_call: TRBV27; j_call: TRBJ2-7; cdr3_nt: TGTGCCAGCAGTCTCAGGGCACCCCTTTACGAGCAGTACTTC; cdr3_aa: CASSLRAPLYEQYF
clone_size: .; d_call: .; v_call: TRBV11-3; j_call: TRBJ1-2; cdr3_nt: TGTGCCAGCAGCTCGGGGATGTGGGGCTACACCTTC; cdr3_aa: CASSSGMWGYTF
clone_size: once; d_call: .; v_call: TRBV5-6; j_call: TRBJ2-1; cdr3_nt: TGTGCCAGCAGCTCGCTTGGGTCAGGCGGGTTGTACAATGAGCAGTTCTTC; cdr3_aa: CASSSLGSGGLYNEQFF
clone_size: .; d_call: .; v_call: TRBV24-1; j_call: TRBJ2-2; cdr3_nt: TGTGCCACCAGTGAAGGGGGGGGGACCGGGGAGCTGTTTTTT; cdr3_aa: CATSEGGGTGELFF
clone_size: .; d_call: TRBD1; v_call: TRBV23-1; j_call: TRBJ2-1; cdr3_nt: TGCGCCGGGGGCGACAGGGGTCAGGTCGGCTGGGGTGAGCAGTTCTTC; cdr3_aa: CAGGDRGQVGWGEQFF
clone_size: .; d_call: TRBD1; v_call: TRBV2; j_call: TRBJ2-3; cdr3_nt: TGTGCCAGCAGTGGGGACAGGGGTAGCACAGATACGCAGTATTTT; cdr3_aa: CASSGDRGSTDTQYF
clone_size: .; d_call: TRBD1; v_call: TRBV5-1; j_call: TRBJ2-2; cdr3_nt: TGCGCCAGCAGCTTCCAACAGGGGTCCGGGGAGCTGTTTTTT; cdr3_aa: CASSFQQGSGELFF
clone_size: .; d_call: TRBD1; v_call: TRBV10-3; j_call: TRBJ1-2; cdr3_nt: TGTGCCATCAGTGCCTCGGGGCCGGGACAGGCTTATGGCTACACCTTC; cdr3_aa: CAISASGPGQAYGYTF
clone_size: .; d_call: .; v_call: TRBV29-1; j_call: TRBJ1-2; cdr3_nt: TGCAGTGCTGCAGGGGAATCGGTTGGCTACACCTTC; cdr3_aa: CSAAGESVGYTF
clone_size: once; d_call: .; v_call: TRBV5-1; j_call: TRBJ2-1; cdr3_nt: TGCGCCAGCGCTCCCGCGGGTAGCTCCTACAATGAGCAGTTCTTC; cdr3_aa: CASAPAGSSYNEQFF
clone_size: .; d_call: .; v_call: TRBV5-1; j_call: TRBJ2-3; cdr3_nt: TGCGCCAGCAGTAGTAGTGGGGCCGGCACAGATACGCAGTATTTT; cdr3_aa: CASSSSGAGTDTQYF
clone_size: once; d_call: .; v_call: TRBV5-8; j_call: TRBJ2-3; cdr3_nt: TGTGCCAGCAGCTTGAGGGGGTCTAGCACAGATACGCAGTATTTT; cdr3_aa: CASSLRGSSTDTQYF
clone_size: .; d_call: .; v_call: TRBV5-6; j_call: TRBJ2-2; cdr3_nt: TGTGCCAGCAGCCGGGACACGGCGAACACCGGGGAGCTGTTTTTT; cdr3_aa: CASSRDTANTGELFF
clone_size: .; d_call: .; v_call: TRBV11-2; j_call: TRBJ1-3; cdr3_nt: TGTGCCAGCAGCCCACCTCCGAGGATCTCTGGAAACACCATATATTTT; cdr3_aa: CASSPPPRISGNTIYF
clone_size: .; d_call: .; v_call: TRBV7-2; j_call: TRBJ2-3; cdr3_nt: TGTGCCAGCAGCGCCACTCTAGGCACAGATACGCAGTATTTT; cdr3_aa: CASSATLGTDTQYF
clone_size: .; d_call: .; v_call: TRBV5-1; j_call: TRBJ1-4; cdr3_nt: TGCGCCAGCAGCCCTAGCCGGTCCGCATCAACTAATGAAAAACTGTTTTTT; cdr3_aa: CASSPSRSASTNEKLFF
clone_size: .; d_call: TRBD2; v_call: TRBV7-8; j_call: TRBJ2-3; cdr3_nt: TGTGCCAGCAGCTTACTTCCTAGCGGGGGGCCCCGGAATCCCACAGATACGCAGTATTTT; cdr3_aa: CASSLLPSGGPRNPTDTQYF
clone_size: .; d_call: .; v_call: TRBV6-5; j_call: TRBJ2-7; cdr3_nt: TGTGCCAGCAGTCCCCGGACAGAAGCCTACGAGCAGTACTTC; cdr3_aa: CASSPRTEAYEQYF